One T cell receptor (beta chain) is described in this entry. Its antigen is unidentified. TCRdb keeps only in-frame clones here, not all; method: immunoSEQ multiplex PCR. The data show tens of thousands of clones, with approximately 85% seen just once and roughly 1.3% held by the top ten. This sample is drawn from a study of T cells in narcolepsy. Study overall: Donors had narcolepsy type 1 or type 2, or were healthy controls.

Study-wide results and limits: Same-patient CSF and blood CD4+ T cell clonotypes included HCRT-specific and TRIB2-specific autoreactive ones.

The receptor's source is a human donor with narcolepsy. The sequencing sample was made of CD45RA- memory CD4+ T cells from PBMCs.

The CDR3 sequence: CASSPSGSPDTQYF. The CDR3 DNA reads as TGCGCCAGCAGCCCGAGCGGGAGCCCAGATACGCAGTATTTT. This chain links TRBV5-1 with TRBJ2-3, with 8 nucleotides matching TRBD2. The CDR3 loop spans 14 amino acids. Germline lookup yields CDR1 SGHRS and CDR2 YFSETQ. V dropped 4 bases and J dropped 4; count of bases not matched to a gene: 5.